This paragraph reports one T cell receptor (beta chain). Data came from immunoSEQ multiplex PCR; TCRdb stores just in-frame clones and leaves some out. The profile shows 100,000 to 150,000 clones, about four fifths of them singletons. The CDR3 is 12 residues long. V lost 6 bases and J lost 5; bases outside the gene matches: 2. Germline V gene data show CDR1 as ENHRY and CDR2 as SYGVKD. This sample is part of a study of blood T cell repertoires in COVID-19. Study as a whole: PBMCs, B-cell-depleted T cells, or T cells provided the cDNA or gDNA that made up the material.

This clonotype was sampled from a woman between 50 and 59 years old with acute or convalescent COVID-19. The specimen sequenced was peripheral blood. The chain links TRBV10-3 to TRBJ2-7; TRBD1 matches at 9 bases. In nucleotides, the CDR3 is TGTGCCATCAGCCGGACAGGGGACGAGCAGTACTTC. It encodes CAISRTGDEQYF.